The 25 T cell receptor beta chains below all came from one sample that was sequenced in a study of cytomegalovirus exposure and HLA in healthy donors. The PCR made use of 60 Vbeta and 13 Jbeta primers. Some clones are missing from TCRdb's copy, which holds only in-frame ones; the method was immunoSEQ multiplex PCR. The listing records about 50,000 clones. Sequencing used PBMCs. The receptors originated from a young woman in good health and CMV-seronegative.

The chain links TRBV2 to TRBJ1-2; TRBD1 aligns across 10 bases. Germline V gene data show CDR1 as SNHLY and CDR2 as FYNNEI. This CDR3 spans 14 amino acids. After removal of 4 bases from V and 4 bases from J, the junction contained 3 bases not matched to a gene. For the CDR3, the DNA is TGTGCCAGCAGTGGGGGACAGGGGATCTATGGCTACACCTTC. The encoded protein is CASSGGQGIYGYTF.

The chain links TRBV6-5 to TRBJ2-1; 11 bases match TRBD2. This CDR3 has 15 residues. Per germline, CDR1 MNHEY and CDR2 SVGAGI. Germline trimming cut 2 bases from V and 5 bases from J; bases unmatched to any gene: 2. In DNA form, the CDR3 reads TGTGCCAGCAGTTACACTAGCGGGGGCGACAATGAGCAGTTCTTC. Translation: CASSYTSGGDNEQFF.

The chain links TRBV27 to TRBJ1-1; D gene ambiguous. Trimming cost V 4 bases and J 0 bases, with 9 bases left between them. CDR1 and CDR2 (germline): MNHEY, SMNVEV (reference sequence). The CDR3 consists of 14 residues. CDR3 region: CASSWRRMNTEAFF. CDR3 DNA sequence: TGTGCCAGCAGTTGGAGGAGGATGAACACTGAAGCTTTCTTT.

The chain uses TRBV29-1 and TRBJ1-2; the match to TRBD1 covers 10 bases. Germline V CDR1 and CDR2: SQVTM, ANQGSEA. Unmatched junction bases numbered 10, after V lost 7 bases and J lost 5 bases. The length of the CDR3 is 14 residues. CDR3 loop: CSARGTGEEYGYTF. The CDR3 DNA follows: TGCAGCGCTCGAGGGACAGGGGAAGAATATGGCTACACCTTC. The whole variable domain, remainder taken from reference TRBV29-1 and TRBJ1-2, is SAVISQKPSRDICQRGTSLTIQCQVDSQVTMMFWYRQQPGQSLTLIATANQGSEATYESGFVIDKFPISRPNLTFSTLTVSNMSPEDSSIYLCSARGTGEEYGYTFGSGTRLTVV.

The rearrangement links TRBV7-2 to TRBJ2-5; 9 nucleotides align to TRBD2. CDR1 is SGHTA and CDR2 is FQGNSA in the germline V gene. V dropped 1 base and J dropped 5; count of bases not matched to a gene: 8. CDR3 length: 16 amino acids. In DNA, the CDR3 is TGTGCCAGCAGCTTAGGTAGCGGGGGTCAAGAGGAGACCCAGTACTTC. This gives the protein CASSLGSGGQEETQYF.

The V and J genes are TRBV5-1 and TRBJ2-1; 13 bases line up with TRBD2. The CDR3 spans 17 residues. Per the germline V gene, CDR1 is SGHRS and CDR2 is YFSETQ. The V segment lost 5 bases and the J segment 12 bases; nucleotides outside the gene matches: 17. The CDR3 sequence: CASRDGTSGTFPVGQFF. The CDR3 bases are TGCGCCAGCAGAGATGGGACTAGCGGGACTTTCCCGGTTGGGCAGTTCTTC.

This chain connects TRBV6-1 to TRBJ1-1; D is ambiguous. The germline gives CDR1 MNHNS, CDR2 SASEGT. Trimming took off 10 bases at V and 4 bases at J, with 13 bases between the two ends. This CDR3 has 12 residues. CDR3: CATRQLVTEAFF. The CDR3 DNA follows: TGTGCCACTCGACAACTTGTCACTGAAGCTTTCTTT.

The V and J genes are TRBV6-5 and TRBJ1-2; 10 positions agree with TRBD1. From germline, CDR1 is MNHEY and CDR2 SVGAGI. The CDR3 consists of 14 residues. V lost 7 bases and J lost 5; bases outside the gene matches: 7. The CDR3 sequence: CASKDGQGVYGYTF. The CDR3 nucleotides read TGTGCCAGCAAGGACGGACAGGGGGTGTATGGCTACACCTTC.

V and J are TRBV6-5 and TRBJ1-1; possibly TRBD1 for D (5 bases). V was trimmed by 6 bases and J by 2 bases, leaving 13 bases between them. Germline V gene lookup returns CDR1 MNHEY and CDR2 SVGAGI. There are 14 residues in the CDR3. The CDR3: CASRVGGYNTEAFF. The CDR3 DNA sequence: TGTGCCAGCAGGGTCGGGGGGTATAACACTGAAGCTTTCTTT.

The chain employs TRBV7-2 and TRBJ1-5; D ambiguous. With 11 bases removed from V and 7 bases from J, the gap between germline ends came to 21 bases. The CDR3 contains 14 residues. CDR1 SGHTA and CDR2 FQGNSA come from the germline V gene. The CDR3 nucleotides read TGTGCCTCGGGGAAGGTGACCTCGTCCCAGCCCCAGCATTTT. Residues: CASGKVTSSQPQHF.

This chain connects TRBV11-2 to TRBJ1-1; unclear D gene. Per the germline V gene, CDR1 is SGHAT and CDR2 is FQNNGV. CDR3 length: 12 residues. V dropped 4 bases and J dropped 5 bases, with 8 bases sitting between them. The CDR3 DNA follows: TGTGCCAGCAGCTCAAGAGGGACTGAAGCTTTCTTT. Translating it yields CASSSRGTEAFF. Combining the CDR3 with reference TRBV11-2 and TRBJ1-1 gives the whole variable domain EAGVAQSPRYKIIEKRQSVAFWCNPISGHATLYWYQQILGQGPKLLIQFQNNGVVDDSQLPKDRFSAERLKGVDSTLKIQPAKLEDSAVYLCASSSRGTEAFFGQGTRLTVV.

Written as DNA, the CDR3 is TGTGCCAGCAGCGCGACAGGGGGAAACACCATATATTTT. The encoded protein is CASSATGGNTIYF. The gene calls are TRBV9 and TRBJ1-3, with 7 bases identical to TRBD1. CDR3 length: 13 amino acids. Germline trimming cut 3 bases from V and 4 bases from J; bases unmatched to any gene: 1. Germline V lookup: CDR1 SGDLS, CDR2 YYNGEE.

J is TRBJ1-5 and V is TRBV18; TRBD1 matches 7 bases. Per germline, CDR1 KGHSH and CDR2 LQKENI. The CDR3 length is 14 residues. Trimming cost V 5 bases and J 0 bases; bases outside gene matches: 1. CDR3 nucleotides: TGTGCCAGCTCAAGACAGGGTAGCAATCAGCCCCAGCATTTT. It codes for CASSRQGSNQPQHF. Looking up the rest from reference TRBV18 and TRBJ1-5 gives the full variable domain: NAGVMQNPRHLVRRRGQEARLRCSPMKGHSHVYWYRQLPEEGLKFMVYLQKENIIDESGMPKERFSAEFPKEGPSILRIQQVVRGDSAAYFCASSRQGSNQPQHFGDGTRLSIL.

This chain uses TRBV5-1 with TRBJ1-1; D is uncertain. V lost 3 bases to trimming and J lost 8 bases, with 20 bases between them. Germline V lookup: CDR1 SGHRS, CDR2 YFSETQ. This CDR3 has 15 residues. The CDR3 nucleotides are TGCGCCAGCAGCTCGCGCCCCGGGAGGGTAATGGAAGCTTTCTTT. It encodes CASSSRPGRVMEAFF. The full variable domain, rest sourced from reference TRBV5-1 and TRBJ1-1, is KAGVTQTPRYLIKTRGQQVTLSCSPISGHRSVSWYQQTPGQGLQFLFEYFSETQRNKGNFPGRFSGRQFSNSRSEMNVSTLELGDSALYLCASSSRPGRVMEAFFGQGTRLTVV.

The V call is TRBV5-1, the J call TRBJ2-3, with TRBD2 identical over 9 bases. The CDR3 is 16 amino acids. The germline V gene encodes CDR1 SGHRS and CDR2 YFSETQ. The junction had 4 bases not matched to a gene; V was cut back by 0 bases and J by 2 bases. CDR3 nucleotides: TGCGCCAGCAGCTTGGGTCCTAGCGGGGCCACAGATACGCAGTATTTT. Its translation is CASSLGPSGATDTQYF.

The gene calls are TRBV19 and TRBJ1-2, with a weak D call TRBD1 (5 bases). CDR1 and CDR2 from the germline V gene are LNHDA and SQIVND (reference sequence). The V end was cut by 5 bases, the J end by 2 bases, with 12 bases between. The CDR3 spans 14 residues. The CDR3 DNA reads as TGTGCCAGTAGTCGACAGAGTCAAAACTATGGCTACACCTTC. Encoded protein: CASSRQSQNYGYTF.

V usage is TRBV4-1 and J usage is TRBJ2-3, with 9 bases matching TRBD2. The CDR3 runs to 19 residues. Germline V gene data show CDR1 as MGHRA and CDR2 as YSYEKL. V trimming: 4 bases; J trimming: 7 bases; junction bases outside the gene matches: 21. The DNA of the CDR3 is TGCGCCAGCAGCCCCCAGGGGGGCCTAGCGGGATATTCAGCCTATACGCAGTATTTT. Residues: CASSPQGGLAGYSAYTQYF.

The rearrangement joins TRBV7-9 to TRBJ1-2; no definite D call. The germline CDR1 and CDR2 sequences are SEHNR and FQNEAQ (reference sequence). V lost 1 base and J 4 bases, leaving 13 bases between the germline ends. The CDR3 totals 15 residues. CDR3 coding DNA: TGTGCCAGCAGCTTAGACGGGTTTAGCGGCTATGGCTACACCTTC. It encodes CASSLDGFSGYGYTF.

The chain links TRBV29-1 to TRBJ1-1; no reliable D call. V dropped 7 bases and J dropped 10 bases, with 16 bases sitting between them. The germline V gene encodes CDR1 SQVTM and CDR2 ANQGSEA. CDR3 length: 11 residues. Written as DNA, the CDR3 is TGCAGCGGAGTCCTGTCTGGGCTAGCTTTCTTT. It specifies CSGVLSGLAFF.

This rearrangement joins TRBV7-2 to TRBJ2-7; a possible D gene is TRBD1 (6 bases). The CDR3 is 13 residues long. Germline V CDR1 and CDR2: SGHTA, FQGNSA. Trimming stripped 2 bases from V and 11 bases from J, with 16 bases between. CDR3 sequence (DNA): TGTGCCAGCAGCTTATGGCCAGGGGTGCGGGAGTACTTC. Translated, it gives CASSLWPGVREYF.

The V and J genes are TRBV28 and TRBJ1-4; D unclear. From germline, CDR1 is MDHEN and CDR2 SYDVKM. Trimming removed 8 bases at V and 7 bases at J, with 5 bases between. This CDR3 has 10 amino acids. The CDR3 nucleotides are TGTGCCAGCGGGCGTGAAAAACTGTTTTTT. It yields the protein CASGREKLFF.

The chain couples TRBV9 to TRBJ1-5; 9 positions match TRBD1. Unmatched junction bases numbered 9, after V lost 2 bases and J lost 6 bases. The germline CDR1 and CDR2 sequences are SGDLS and YYNGEE. The CDR3 sequence is 16 residues long. DNA for the CDR3: TGTGCCAGCAGCGTCGGACCGGGACAGGGTGGTCAGCCCCAGCATTTT. Protein sequence: CASSVGPGQGGQPQHF. The entire variable domain, with the rest obtained from reference TRBV9 and TRBJ1-5, is as follows: DSGVTQTPKHLITATGQRVTLRCSPRSGDLSVYWYQQSLDQGLQFLIQYYNGEERAKGNILERFSAQQFPDLHSELNLSSLELGDSALYFCASSVGPGQGGQPQHFGDGTRLSIL.

The J gene is TRBJ2-5, the V gene TRBV5-6, with D possibly being TRBD1 (6 bases). From germline, CDR1 is SGHDT and CDR2 YYEEEE. Trimming stripped 1 base from V and 3 bases from J, with 16 bases between. The CDR3 runs 16 residues. CDR3: CASSLLPGQGEETQYF. The CDR3 DNA is TGTGCCAGCAGCTTGCTCCCGGGACAAGGAGAAGAGACCCAGTACTTC.

The V call is TRBV2, the J call TRBJ2-1, with a tentative D call TRBD2 (6 bases). Germline CDR1 SNHLY, CDR2 FYNNEI. This CDR3 has 14 amino acids. V gave up 10 bases and J gave up 1 base, with 14 bases separating them. CDR3 residues: CATNRLESYNEQFF. The CDR3 DNA follows: TGTGCCACCAACCGACTAGAATCCTACAATGAGCAGTTCTTC.

V gene TRBV5-1 combines with J gene TRBJ2-2; possible D gene TRBD1, 6 bases. V was shortened by 2 bases and J by 6 bases, with 20 bases between the two germline ends. Germline assignment: CDR1 SGHRS and CDR2 YFSETQ. The CDR3 spans 17 residues. This CDR3 is CASSLLSIKTGPGELFF. The CDR3 bases are TGCGCCAGCAGCTTATTATCGATAAAAACAGGGCCCGGGGAGCTGTTTTTT.